This is a list of T cell receptor beta chains from one sample in a study of breast tumors, draining lymph nodes, adjacent tissues. In TCRdb, the multiplex PCR reads were re-called with MiXCR into one record per CDR3 protein. The table includes 60,000 to 70,000 distinct CDR3 sequences, roughly 50% detected once. Material: breast tumor tissue. Receptors originate from a female donor with breast cancer. Some clones in this sample may be carry-over from other donors' samples. The CDR3 runs from the conserved cysteine through the conserved F or W. The D gene is left open where the match is weak. Part of the rows lack a size; the others show once, few, many or a class for expanded clones.

CDR3 protein: CASRDGHEQYF; CDR3 DNA: TGTGCCAGCCGCGACGGCCACGAGCAGTACTTC; V gene: TRBV6-9; D gene: -; clone size: -; J gene: TRBJ2-7
CDR3 protein: CASSIGSRRSSGNTIYF; CDR3 DNA: TGTGCCAGTAGTATTGGGAGCAGGAGGTCGTCTGGAAACACCATATATTTT; V gene: TRBV19; D gene: -; clone size: -; J gene: TRBJ1-3
CDR3 protein: CASTAGANYGYTF; CDR3 DNA: TGTGCCAGCACAGCAGGAGCTAACTATGGCTACACCTTC; V gene: TRBV2; D gene: -; clone size: -; J gene: TRBJ1-2
CDR3 protein: CSARDWGGGAYEQYF; CDR3 DNA: TGCAGTGCTAGAGATTGGGGCGGGGGGGCCTACGAGCAGTACTTC; V gene: TRBV20-1; D gene: TRBD2; clone size: -; J gene: TRBJ2-7
CDR3 protein: CASSGAGGGTYEQYF; CDR3 DNA: TGTGCCAGCAGCGGAGCGGGAGGGGGGACTTACGAGCAGTACTTC; V gene: TRBV7-9; D gene: TRBD2; clone size: -; J gene: TRBJ2-7
CDR3 protein: CARDPAKGTYEQYF; CDR3 DNA: TGTGCTAGAGATCCGGCGAAGGGGACCTACGAGCAGTACTTC; V gene: TRBV2; D gene: -; clone size: -; J gene: TRBJ2-7
CDR3 protein: CASSPQTFSGGRGNEQFF; CDR3 DNA: TGTGCCAGCAGCCCCCAGACTTTTAGCGGGGGACGGGGCAATGAGCAGTTTTTT; V gene: TRBV7-2; D gene: TRBD2; clone size: -; J gene: TRBJ2-1
CDR3 protein: CSAALGDGYTF; CDR3 DNA: TGCAGCGCTGCCTTGGGGGATGGCTACACCTTC; V gene: TRBV29-1; D gene: -; clone size: many; J gene: TRBJ1-2
CDR3 protein: CAWSGTSAYNEQFF; CDR3 DNA: TGTGCCTGGAGTGGGACTAGCGCTTACAATGAGCAGTTCTTC; V gene: TRBV30; D gene: TRBD2; clone size: many; J gene: TRBJ2-1
CDR3 protein: CSAYSGTGLSNIQYF; CDR3 DNA: TGCAGTGCTTATTCCGGGACAGGACTTTCGAACATTCAGTACTTC; V gene: TRBV20-1; D gene: TRBD1; clone size: -; J gene: TRBJ2-4
CDR3 protein: CASSQRAGGSYNEQFF; CDR3 DNA: TGTGCCAGCAGTCAACGGGCGGGGGGGAGTTACAATGAGCAGTTCTTC; V gene: TRBV6-1; D gene: TRBD2; clone size: -; J gene: TRBJ2-1
CDR3 protein: CASSQVQGPYGYTF; CDR3 DNA: TGTGCCAGCAGCCAAGTACAGGGACCCTATGGCTACACCTTC; V gene: TRBV14; D gene: -; clone size: -; J gene: TRBJ1-2
CDR3 protein: CACSLSGTGGDEQYF; CDR3 DNA: TGTGCCTGCAGTCTCTCTGGGACAGGGGGCGACGAGCAGTACTTC; V gene: TRBV12-3/TRBV12-4; D gene: TRBD1; clone size: -; J gene: TRBJ2-7
CDR3 protein: CASSPGLEETQYF; CDR3 DNA: TGTGCCAGTAGCCCAGGACTAGAGGAGACCCAGTACTTC; V gene: TRBV7-9; D gene: TRBD2; clone size: -; J gene: TRBJ2-5
CDR3 protein: CASSLGQDSGANVLTF; CDR3 DNA: TGCGCCAGCAGCTTGGGTCAGGACTCTGGGGCCAACGTCCTGACTTTC; V gene: TRBV5-1; D gene: -; clone size: -; J gene: TRBJ2-6
CDR3 protein: CATSRGWTSGSYEQYF; CDR3 DNA: TGTGCCACCAGCAGGGGTTGGACTAGCGGGAGCTACGAGCAGTACTTC; V gene: TRBV15; D gene: TRBD2; clone size: -; J gene: TRBJ2-7
CDR3 protein: CASSLEPVYYGYTF; CDR3 DNA: TGTGCCAGCAGCTTAGAGCCAGTCTACTATGGCTACACCTTC; V gene: TRBV7-8; D gene: -; clone size: -; J gene: TRBJ1-2
CDR3 protein: CSARDVAGGVGTQYF; CDR3 DNA: TGCAGTGCTAGAGATGTAGCGGGAGGGGTGGGGACCCAGTACTTC; V gene: TRBV20-1; D gene: TRBD2; clone size: many; J gene: TRBJ2-5
CDR3 protein: CASSLETSGGAYEQFF; CDR3 DNA: TGTGCCAGCAGCTTGGAGACTAGCGGGGGGGCCTATGAGCAGTTCTTC; V gene: TRBV7-6; D gene: TRBD2; clone size: -; J gene: TRBJ2-1
CDR3 protein: CAISDPGLAGPGEQYF; CDR3 DNA: TGTGCCATCAGTGATCCCGGACTAGCGGGGCCGGGGGAGCAGTACTTC; V gene: TRBV10-3; D gene: TRBD2; clone size: -; J gene: TRBJ2-7
CDR3 protein: CASSSPALGNTIYF; CDR3 DNA: TGTGCCAGCAGTTCCCCCGCCCTTGGAAACACCATATATTTT; V gene: TRBV2; D gene: -; clone size: -; J gene: TRBJ1-3
CDR3 protein: CASSLEGRQGYEQYF; CDR3 DNA: TGTGCCAGCAGTTTAGAGGGGCGACAGGGGTACGAGCAGTACTTC; V gene: TRBV12-3/TRBV12-4; D gene: TRBD1; clone size: -; J gene: TRBJ2-7
CDR3 protein: CASSFLQGAEGETQHF; CDR3 DNA: TGTGCCAGCAGCTTCTTGCAGGGGGCCGAGGGAGAGACCCAGCACTTC; V gene: TRBV7-8; D gene: TRBD1; clone size: -; J gene: TRBJ2-5
CDR3 protein: CASSLGLGVLNTEAFF; CDR3 DNA: TGTGCCAGCAGCTTAGGACTGGGGGTATTGAACACTGAAGCTTTCTTT; V gene: TRBV7-2; D gene: -; clone size: many; J gene: TRBJ1-1
CDR3 protein: CASRGQGENTGELFF; CDR3 DNA: TGTGCCAGCAGGGGACAGGGGGAGAACACCGGGGAGCTGTTTTTT; V gene: TRBV2; D gene: TRBD1; clone size: -; J gene: TRBJ2-2
CDR3 protein: CASRQGDYGYTF; CDR3 DNA: TGCGCCAGCAGACAGGGGGACTATGGCTACACCTTC; V gene: TRBV5-1; D gene: TRBD1; clone size: -; J gene: TRBJ1-2
CDR3 protein: CSVTGTRNTIYF; CDR3 DNA: TGCAGCGTTACCGGGACTAGAAACACCATATATTTT; V gene: TRBV29-1; D gene: -; clone size: few; J gene: TRBJ1-3
CDR3 protein: CASSLAGDEQYF; CDR3 DNA: TGTGCCAGCAGCTTAGCAGGGGACGAGCAGTACTTC; V gene: TRBV7-6; D gene: -; clone size: large; J gene: TRBJ2-7
CDR3 protein: CSAARGAGAGDTQYF; CDR3 DNA: TGCAGTGCCGCTCGCGGGGCGGGGGCGGGAGATACGCAGTATTTT; V gene: TRBV20-1; D gene: -; clone size: -; J gene: TRBJ2-3
CDR3 protein: CASSQGWSGADTQYF; CDR3 DNA: TGTGCCAGCAGCCAGGGATGGTCAGGGGCAGATACGCAGTATTTT; V gene: TRBV3-1; D gene: -; clone size: many; J gene: TRBJ2-3
CDR3 protein: CASVPGGKRNPSSTDTQYF; CDR3 DNA: TGTGCCAGCGTCCCGGGGGGGAAGCGAAACCCCTCGAGCACAGATACGCAGTATTTT; V gene: TRBV2; D gene: TRBD2; clone size: -; J gene: TRBJ2-3
CDR3 protein: CSARQGSGYTF; CDR3 DNA: TGCAGTGCTCGACAGGGAAGTGGCTACACCTTC; V gene: TRBV20-1; D gene: TRBD1; clone size: -; J gene: TRBJ1-2
CDR3 protein: CGVTRGGAGADTQYF; CDR3 DNA: TGCGGGGTGACTCGCGGGGGGGCAGGTGCAGATACGCAGTATTTT; V gene: TRBV6-6; D gene: TRBD2; clone size: -; J gene: TRBJ2-3
CDR3 protein: CASSGFGELFF; CDR3 DNA: TGTGCCAGTAGTGGGTTCGGGGAGCTGTTTTTT; V gene: TRBV19; D gene: -; clone size: -; J gene: TRBJ2-2
CDR3 protein: CASSLHVPGGGLDYGYTF; CDR3 DNA: TGTGCCAGCAGCCTTCACGTCCCCGGGGGGGGCTTGGACTATGGCTACACCTTC; V gene: TRBV9; D gene: -; clone size: -; J gene: TRBJ1-2
CDR3 protein: CSVLPYEGTGGETQYF; CDR3 DNA: TGCAGCGTTCTGCCCTATGAAGGGACAGGTGGAGAGACCCAGTACTTC; V gene: TRBV29-1; D gene: TRBD1; clone size: -; J gene: TRBJ2-5
CDR3 protein: CASSLRTAVIFYSYTF; CDR3 DNA: TGCGCCAGCAGCCTCCGGACGGCGGTGATCTTCTATAGCTACACCTTC; V gene: TRBV5-1; D gene: -; clone size: -; J gene: TRBJ1-2
CDR3 protein: CSAPGQGNTEAFF; CDR3 DNA: TGCAGTGCACCGGGACAGGGGAATACTGAAGCTTTCTTT; V gene: TRBV20-1; D gene: TRBD1; clone size: few; J gene: TRBJ1-1
CDR3 protein: CASSEEGTGTPSEF; CDR3 DNA: TGTGCCAGCAGTGAAGAGGGCACGGGGACTCCCTCCGAGTTC; V gene: TRBV2; D gene: -; clone size: -; J gene: TRBJ2-1
CDR3 protein: CASSLEFLGQGARYGYTF; CDR3 DNA: TGTGCCAGCAGCTTGGAATTTTTGGGACAGGGGGCGCGCTATGGCTACACCTTC; V gene: TRBV5-5; D gene: TRBD1; clone size: few; J gene: TRBJ1-2
CDR3 protein: CASRSRGTDTQYF; CDR3 DNA: TGTGCCAGCCGGTCTAGAGGCACAGATACGCAGTATTTT; V gene: TRBV7-2; D gene: -; clone size: medium-sized; J gene: TRBJ2-3
CDR3 protein: CALRENQGKSGNTIYF; CDR3 DNA: TGTGCACTCCGAGAAAATCAGGGAAAGTCTGGAAACACCATATATTTT; V gene: TRBV12-3/TRBV12-4; D gene: -; clone size: -; J gene: TRBJ1-3
CDR3 protein: CASSLDEQFF; CDR3 DNA: TGTGCCAGCAGTTTGGATGAGCAGTTCTTC; V gene: TRBV7-9; D gene: -; clone size: -; J gene: TRBJ2-1
CDR3 protein: CSAPDIAAALYF; CDR3 DNA: TGCAGTGCCCCTGACATCGCGGCGGCCCTCTACTTT; V gene: TRBV20-1; D gene: -; clone size: -; J gene: TRBJ1-6
CDR3 protein: CASKGDLSYEQYF; CDR3 DNA: TGTGCCAGCAAGGGGGACCTTTCCTACGAGCAGTACTTC; V gene: TRBV2; D gene: -; clone size: -; J gene: TRBJ2-7
CDR3 protein: CASSWGQGYRGGYTF; CDR3 DNA: TGTGCCAGCAGCTGGGGACAGGGGTATCGGGGTGGCTACACCTTC; V gene: TRBV28; D gene: TRBD1; clone size: many; J gene: TRBJ1-2
CDR3 protein: CASSPQYF; CDR3 DNA: TGTGCCAGCAGCCCCCAGTACTTC; V gene: TRBV11-3; D gene: -; clone size: few; J gene: TRBJ2-5
CDR3 protein: CASGVLGTGHNQPQHF; CDR3 DNA: TGTGCCAGTGGGGTTCTTGGGACAGGGCACAATCAGCCCCAGCATTTT; V gene: TRBV19; D gene: TRBD1; clone size: -; J gene: TRBJ1-5
CDR3 protein: CASSLGSGSRNQPQHF; CDR3 DNA: TGTGCCAGCAGCTTAGGGTCAGGGAGCCGAAATCAGCCCCAGCATTTC; V gene: TRBV7-9; D gene: -; clone size: -; J gene: TRBJ1-5
CDR3 protein: CASTRGLNTEAFF; CDR3 DNA: TGCGCCAGTACGAGGGGACTCAACACTGAAGCTTTCTTT; V gene: TRBV5-1; D gene: -; clone size: -; J gene: TRBJ1-1
CDR3 protein: CASSLRPGELFF; CDR3 DNA: TGTGCCAGCAGCTTACGCCCCGGGGAGCTGTTTTTT; V gene: TRBV11-1; D gene: -; clone size: -; J gene: TRBJ2-2
CDR3 protein: CASSSIDREGGTDTQHF; CDR3 DNA: TGTGCCAGCAGCAGCATTGACAGGGAAGGAGGCACAGATACGCAGCATTTT; V gene: TRBV5-6; D gene: TRBD1; clone size: -; J gene: TRBJ1-5
CDR3 protein: CASSVDPYQTSGRSDNEQFF; CDR3 DNA: TGTGCCAGCAGCGTTGACCCTTACCAGACTAGCGGGAGGTCCGACAATGAGCAGTTCTTC; V gene: TRBV9; D gene: TRBD2; clone size: -; J gene: TRBJ2-1
CDR3 protein: CASSLRVSLAKNIQYF; CDR3 DNA: TGTGCCAGCAGTTTACGGGTTTCCTTAGCCAAAAACATTCAGTACTTC; V gene: TRBV12-3/TRBV12-4; D gene: -; clone size: few; J gene: TRBJ2-4
CDR3 protein: CASSSGLAGGETQYF; CDR3 DNA: TGTGCCAGCAGCTCGGGACTAGCGGGGGGGGAGACCCAGTACTTC; V gene: TRBV5-4; D gene: TRBD2; clone size: -; J gene: TRBJ2-5